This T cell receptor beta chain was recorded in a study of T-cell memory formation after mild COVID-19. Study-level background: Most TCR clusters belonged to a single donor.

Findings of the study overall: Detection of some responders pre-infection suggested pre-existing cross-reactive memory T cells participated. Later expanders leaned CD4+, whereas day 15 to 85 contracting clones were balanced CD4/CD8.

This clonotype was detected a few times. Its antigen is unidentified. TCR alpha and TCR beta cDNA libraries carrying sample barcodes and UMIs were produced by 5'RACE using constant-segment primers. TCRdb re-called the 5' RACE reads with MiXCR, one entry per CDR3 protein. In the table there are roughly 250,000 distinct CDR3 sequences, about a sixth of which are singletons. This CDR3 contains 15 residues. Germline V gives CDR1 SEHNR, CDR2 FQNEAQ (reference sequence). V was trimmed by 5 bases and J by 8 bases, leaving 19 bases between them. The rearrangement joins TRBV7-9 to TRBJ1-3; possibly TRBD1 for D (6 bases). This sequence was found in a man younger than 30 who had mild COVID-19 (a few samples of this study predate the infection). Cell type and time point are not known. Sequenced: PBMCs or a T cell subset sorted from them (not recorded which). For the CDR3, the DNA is TGTGCCAGCAGCAGAGGAGACAGGACGCGAGACACCATATATTTT. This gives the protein CASSRGDRTRDTIYF.